This TCR beta chain is from a study of CD8 T cells in ankylosing spondylitis. The table lists this clonotype with a few counts. Antigen: not known. Findings and limits, study-wide: Within ankylosing spondylitis blood, a TCR beta motif made up of several highly homologous variants appeared to be characteristic. Disease-linked clones had a CD8+ phenotype and relatively low frequency in peripheral blood. Disease-linked clones reportedly concentrated significantly in matched ankylosing spondylitis synovial fluid. Previously reported in reactive arthritis synovial fluid and blood were some of the motif variants.

A quantitative 5'-RACE method, one with molecular barcodes, was used to make TCR beta libraries. MiXCR was run by TCRdb on the 5' RACE reads, yielding one entry per CDR3 protein. The sample carries roughly 700,000 distinct CDR3 sequences, 15% to 20% recorded once. Germline CDR1 reads LNHNV; CDR2 reads YYDKDF (reference sequence). V lost 6 bases and J lost 4; bases outside the gene matches: 11. The CDR3 contains 15 residues. The receptor comes from a male donor with ankylosing spondylitis. This sequence joins TRBV15 and TRBJ1-1; TRBD1 agrees at 7 bases. Sequencing used blood, either unsorted or a sorted T cell fraction (not recorded which). The CDR3 nucleotides read TGTGCCACCAGTACCTGGACAGGTGGCTTCACTGAAGCTTTCTTT. It specifies CATSTWTGGFTEAFF.